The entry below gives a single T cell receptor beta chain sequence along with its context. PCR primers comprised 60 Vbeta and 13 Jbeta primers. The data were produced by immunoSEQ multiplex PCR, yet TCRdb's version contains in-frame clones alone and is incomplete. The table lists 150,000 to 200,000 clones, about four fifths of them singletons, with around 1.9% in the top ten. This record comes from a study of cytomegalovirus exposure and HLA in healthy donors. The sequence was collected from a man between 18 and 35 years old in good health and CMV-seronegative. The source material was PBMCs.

CDR3 protein: CASSARGGVIPSTDTQYF. In nucleotides, the CDR3 is TGTGCCAGCAGCGCCCGGGGGGGAGTCATCCCTAGCACAGATACGCAGTATTTT. V usage is TRBV9 and J usage is TRBJ2-3; TRBD2 matches at 8 bases. This CDR3 spans 18 amino acids. Per germline, CDR1 SGDLS and CDR2 YYNGEE. J was trimmed by 0 bases and V by 3 bases; bases with no gene match: 12.